This T cell receptor (beta chain) was found in a study of T cells in narcolepsy. Overall study: Donors had narcolepsy type 1 or type 2, or were healthy controls. Overall study findings and caveats: Autoreactive HCRT-specific and TRIB2-specific clonotypes were marked in same-patient CSF-versus-blood CD4+ comparisons. Autoreactive clone sequences were missing from some blood memory CD4+ repertoires. Healthy controls reportedly lacked the autoreactive clonotypes serially found in patients' blood.

Data came from immunoSEQ multiplex PCR; TCRdb stores just in-frame clones and leaves some out. The table has nearly 35,000 clones, 75% to 90% seen once. Trimming left V 2 bases short and J 1 base short, with 10 bases between. The CDR3 length is 15 residues. Germline loops: CDR1 SGHRS, CDR2 YFSETQ. This clone was seen a handful of times. Its antigen is currently unknown. The material sequenced was memory (CD45RA-) CD4+ T cells from blood. The V call is TRBV5-1, the J call TRBJ2-4; D perhaps matches TRBD2 (6 bases). The receptor was derived from a human donor in good health. The DNA of the CDR3 is TGCGCCAGCAGCTTTGGGGGGTCGGCCAAAAACATTCAGTACTTC. It codes for CASSFGGSAKNIQYF.